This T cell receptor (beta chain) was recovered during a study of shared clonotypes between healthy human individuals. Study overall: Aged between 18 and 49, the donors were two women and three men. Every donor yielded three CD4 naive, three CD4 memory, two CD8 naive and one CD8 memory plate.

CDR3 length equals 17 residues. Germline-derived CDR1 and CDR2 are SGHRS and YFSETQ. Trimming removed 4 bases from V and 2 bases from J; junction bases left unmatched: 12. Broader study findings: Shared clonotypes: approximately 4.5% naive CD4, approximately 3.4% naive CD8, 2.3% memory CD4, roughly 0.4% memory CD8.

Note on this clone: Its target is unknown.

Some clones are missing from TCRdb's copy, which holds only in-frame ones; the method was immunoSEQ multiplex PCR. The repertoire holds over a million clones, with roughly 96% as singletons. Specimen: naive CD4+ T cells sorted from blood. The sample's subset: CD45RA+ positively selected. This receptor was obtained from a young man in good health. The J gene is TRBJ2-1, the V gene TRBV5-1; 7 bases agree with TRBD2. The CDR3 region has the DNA TGCGCCAGCAGCCTAGAGCGGGGCGGGGCAGCCTACAATGAGCAGTTCTTC. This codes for CASSLERGGAAYNEQFF.